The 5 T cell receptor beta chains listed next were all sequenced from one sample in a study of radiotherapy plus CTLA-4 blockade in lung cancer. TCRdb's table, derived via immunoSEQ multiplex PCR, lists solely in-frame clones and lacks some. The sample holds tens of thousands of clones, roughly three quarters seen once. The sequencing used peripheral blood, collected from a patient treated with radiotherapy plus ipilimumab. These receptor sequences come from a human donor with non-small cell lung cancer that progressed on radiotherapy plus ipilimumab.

The CDR3 sequence: CASREGYNQPQHF. CDR3 sequence (DNA): TGTGCCAGTAGGGAGGGGTACAATCAGCCCCAGCATTTT. The chain has TRBV19 and TRBJ1-5; tentative D call: TRBD1 (5 bases). Germline V gene sequence: CDR1 LNHDA, CDR2 SQIVND (reference sequence). There are 13 residues in the CDR3. Trimming took off 6 bases at V and 3 bases at J, with 9 bases between the two ends.

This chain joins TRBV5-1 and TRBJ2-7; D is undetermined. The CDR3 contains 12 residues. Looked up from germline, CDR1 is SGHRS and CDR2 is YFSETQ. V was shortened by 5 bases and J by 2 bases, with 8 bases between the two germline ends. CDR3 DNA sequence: TGCGCCAGCAGGACGGACGCCTACGAGCAGTACTTC. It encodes CASRTDAYEQYF.

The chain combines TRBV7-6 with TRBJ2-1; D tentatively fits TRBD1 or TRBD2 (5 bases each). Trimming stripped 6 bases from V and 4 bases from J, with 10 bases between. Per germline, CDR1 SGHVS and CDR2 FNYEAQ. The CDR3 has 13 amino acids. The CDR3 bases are TGTGCCAGCAGTCCAGGGAGTTACAATGAGCAGTTCTTC. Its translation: CASSPGSYNEQFF.

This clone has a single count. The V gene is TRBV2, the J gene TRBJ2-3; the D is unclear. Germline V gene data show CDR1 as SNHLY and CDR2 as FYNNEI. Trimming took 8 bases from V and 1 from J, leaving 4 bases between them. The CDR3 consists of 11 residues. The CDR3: CASARTDTQYF. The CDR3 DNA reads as TGTGCCAGCGCGCGCACAGATACGCAGTATTTT. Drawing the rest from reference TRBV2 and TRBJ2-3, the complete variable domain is EPEVTQTPSHQVTQMGQEVILRCVPISNHLYFYWYRQILGQKVEFLVSFYNNEISEKSEIFDDQFSVERPDGSNFTLKIRSTKLEDSAMYFCASARTDTQYFGPGTRLTVL.

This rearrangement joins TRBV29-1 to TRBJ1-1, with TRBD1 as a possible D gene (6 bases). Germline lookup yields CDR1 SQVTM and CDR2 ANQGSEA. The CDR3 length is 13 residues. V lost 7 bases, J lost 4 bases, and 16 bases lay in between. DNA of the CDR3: TGCAGCGCTAAGGCAGGGGTTGGCACTGAAGCTTTCTTT. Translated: CSAKAGVGTEAFF.